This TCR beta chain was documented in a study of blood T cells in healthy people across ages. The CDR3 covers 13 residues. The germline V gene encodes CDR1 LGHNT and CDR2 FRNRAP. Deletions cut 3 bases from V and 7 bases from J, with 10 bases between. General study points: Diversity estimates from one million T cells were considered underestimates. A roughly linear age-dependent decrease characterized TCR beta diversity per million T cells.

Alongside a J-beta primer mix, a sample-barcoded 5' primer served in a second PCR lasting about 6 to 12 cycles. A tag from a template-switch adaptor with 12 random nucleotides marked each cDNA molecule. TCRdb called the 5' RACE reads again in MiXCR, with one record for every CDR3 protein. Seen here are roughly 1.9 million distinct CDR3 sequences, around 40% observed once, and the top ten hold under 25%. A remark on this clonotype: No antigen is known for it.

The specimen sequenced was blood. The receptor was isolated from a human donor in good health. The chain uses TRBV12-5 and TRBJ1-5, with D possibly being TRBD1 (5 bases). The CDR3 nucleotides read TGTGCTAGTGGTTTAGGGGATGGGCAGCCCCAGCATTTT. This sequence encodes CASGLGDGQPQHF. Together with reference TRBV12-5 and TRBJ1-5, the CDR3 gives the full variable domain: DARVTQTPRHKVTEMGQEVTMRCQPILGHNTVFWYRQTMMQGLELLAYFRNRAPLDDSGMPKDRFSAEMPDATLATLKIQPSEPRDSAVYFCASGLGDGQPQHFGDGTRLSIL.